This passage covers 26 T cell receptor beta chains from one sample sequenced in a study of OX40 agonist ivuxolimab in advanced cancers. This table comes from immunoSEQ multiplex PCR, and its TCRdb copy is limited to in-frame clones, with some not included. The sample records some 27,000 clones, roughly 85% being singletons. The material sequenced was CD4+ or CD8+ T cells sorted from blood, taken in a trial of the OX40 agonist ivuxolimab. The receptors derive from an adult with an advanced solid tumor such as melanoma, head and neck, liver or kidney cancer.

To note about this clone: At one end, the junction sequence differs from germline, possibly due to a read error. CDR3 sequence: CAGSQVPLSPLHF. As DNA, the CDR3 is TGCGCCGGCAGCCAAGTCCCACTTTCACCCCTCCACTTT. The chain uses TRBV4-1 and TRBJ1-6; no reliable D call. The CDR3 totals 13 residues. Per germline, CDR1 MGHRA and CDR2 YSYEKL.

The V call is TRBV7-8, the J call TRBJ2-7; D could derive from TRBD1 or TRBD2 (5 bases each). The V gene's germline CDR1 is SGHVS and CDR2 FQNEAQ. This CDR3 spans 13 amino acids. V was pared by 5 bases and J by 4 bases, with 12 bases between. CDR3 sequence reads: CASSPGPSYEQYF. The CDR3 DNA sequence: TGTGCCAGCAGCCCGGGACCCTCGTACGAGCAGTACTTC.

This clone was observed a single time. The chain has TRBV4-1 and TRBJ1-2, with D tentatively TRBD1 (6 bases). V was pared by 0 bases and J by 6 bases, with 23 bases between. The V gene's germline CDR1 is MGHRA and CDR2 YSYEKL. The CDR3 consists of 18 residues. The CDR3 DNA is TGCGCCAGCAGCCAAGATTGGACCACGGCGGGGGGGGGCGATGGCTACACCTTC. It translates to CASSQDWTTAGGGDGYTF.

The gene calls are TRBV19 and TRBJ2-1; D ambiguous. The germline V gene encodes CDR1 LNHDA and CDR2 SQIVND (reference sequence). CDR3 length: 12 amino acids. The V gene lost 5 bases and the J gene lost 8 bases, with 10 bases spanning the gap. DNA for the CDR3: TGTGCCAGTAGTCCCGGCCCCCATGAGCAGTTCTTC. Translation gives CASSPGPHEQFF.

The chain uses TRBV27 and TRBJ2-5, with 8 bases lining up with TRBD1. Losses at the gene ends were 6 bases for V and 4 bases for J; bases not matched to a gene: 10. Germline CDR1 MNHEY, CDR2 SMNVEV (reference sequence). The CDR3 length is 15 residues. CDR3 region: CASSSNDRGGETQYF. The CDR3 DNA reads TGTGCCAGCAGCTCTAACGACAGGGGTGGAGAGACCCAGTACTTC.

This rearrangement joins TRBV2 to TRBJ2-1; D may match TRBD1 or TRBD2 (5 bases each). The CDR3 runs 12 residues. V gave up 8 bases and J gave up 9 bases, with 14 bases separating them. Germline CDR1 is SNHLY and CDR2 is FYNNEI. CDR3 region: CASPSRGSEQFF. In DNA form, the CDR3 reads TGTGCCAGCCCGTCCCGGGGCTCTGAGCAGTTCTTC.

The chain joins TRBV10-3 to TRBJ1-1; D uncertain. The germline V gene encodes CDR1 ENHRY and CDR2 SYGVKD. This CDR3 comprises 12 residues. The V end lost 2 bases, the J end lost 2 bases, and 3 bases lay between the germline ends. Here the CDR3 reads CAISETNTEAFF. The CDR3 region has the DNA TGTGCCATCAGTGAGACCAACACTGAAGCTTTCTTT.

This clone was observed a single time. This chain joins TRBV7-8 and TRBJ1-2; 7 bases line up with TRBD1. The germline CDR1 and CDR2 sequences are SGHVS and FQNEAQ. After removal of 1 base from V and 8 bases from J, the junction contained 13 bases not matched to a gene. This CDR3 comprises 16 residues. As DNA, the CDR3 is TGTGCCAGCAGCTTAGGCACCGGGACAGTCATCCAAGGCTACACCTTC. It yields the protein CASSLGTGTVIQGYTF. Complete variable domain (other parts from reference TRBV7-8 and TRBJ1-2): GAGVSQSPRYKVAKRGQDVALRCDPISGHVSLFWYQQALGQGPEFLTYFQNEAQLDKSGLPSDRFFAERPEGSVSTLKIQRTQQEDSAVYLCASSLGTGTVIQGYTFGSGTRLTVV.

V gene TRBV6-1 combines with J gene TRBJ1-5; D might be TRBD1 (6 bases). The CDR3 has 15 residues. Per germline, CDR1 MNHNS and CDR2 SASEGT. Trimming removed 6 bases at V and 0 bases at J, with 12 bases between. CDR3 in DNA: TGTGCCAGCAGCGAACAGGGTGTTAGCAATCAGCCCCAGCATTTT. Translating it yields CASSEQGVSNQPQHF.

The CDR3 coding sequence is TGTGCCAGTATGGGCTCCTACGAGCAGTACTTC. Amino acid sequence: CASMGSYEQYF. This rearrangement joins TRBV19 to TRBJ2-7; no definite D call. V lost 7 bases and J lost 0, with 4 bases in between. Per the germline V gene, CDR1 is LNHDA and CDR2 is SQIVND (reference sequence). This CDR3 has 11 residues.

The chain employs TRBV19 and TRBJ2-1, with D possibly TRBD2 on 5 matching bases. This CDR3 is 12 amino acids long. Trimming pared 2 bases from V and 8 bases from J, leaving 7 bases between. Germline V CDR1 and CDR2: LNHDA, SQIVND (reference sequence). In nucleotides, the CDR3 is TGTGCCAGTAGTATAACGGGGTATGAGCAGTTCTTC. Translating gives CASSITGYEQFF.

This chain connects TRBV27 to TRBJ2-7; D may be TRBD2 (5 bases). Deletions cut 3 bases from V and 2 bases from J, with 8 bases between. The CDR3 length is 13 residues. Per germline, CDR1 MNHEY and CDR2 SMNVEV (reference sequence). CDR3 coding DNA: TGTGCCAGCAGTTTGGAGGCTCCCTACGAGCAGTACTTC. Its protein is CASSLEAPYEQYF.

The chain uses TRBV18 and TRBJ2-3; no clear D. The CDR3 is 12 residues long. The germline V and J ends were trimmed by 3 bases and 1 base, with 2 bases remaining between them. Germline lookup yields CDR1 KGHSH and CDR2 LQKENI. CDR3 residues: CASSPGTDTQYF. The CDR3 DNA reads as TGTGCCAGCTCACCTGGCACAGATACGCAGTATTTT.

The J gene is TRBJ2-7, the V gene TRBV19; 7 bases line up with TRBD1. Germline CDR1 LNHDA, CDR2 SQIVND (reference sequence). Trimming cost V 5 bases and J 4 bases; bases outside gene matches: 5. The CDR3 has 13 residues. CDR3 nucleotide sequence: TGTGCCAGTAGTCCGCACAGGGGTTACGAGCAGTACTTC. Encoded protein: CASSPHRGYEQYF.

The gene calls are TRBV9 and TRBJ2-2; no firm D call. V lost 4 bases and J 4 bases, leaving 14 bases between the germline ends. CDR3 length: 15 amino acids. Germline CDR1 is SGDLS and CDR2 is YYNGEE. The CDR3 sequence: CASSPTERLTGELFF. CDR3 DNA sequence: TGTGCCAGCAGCCCAACCGAGCGTCTCACCGGGGAGCTGTTTTTT.

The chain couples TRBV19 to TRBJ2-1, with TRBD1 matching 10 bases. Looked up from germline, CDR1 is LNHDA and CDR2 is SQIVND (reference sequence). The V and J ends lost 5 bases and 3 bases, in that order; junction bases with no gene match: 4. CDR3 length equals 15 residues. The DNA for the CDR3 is TGTGCCAGTAGTTTGGGACAGGGGATCTACAATGAGCAGTTCTTC. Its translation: CASSLGQGIYNEQFF.

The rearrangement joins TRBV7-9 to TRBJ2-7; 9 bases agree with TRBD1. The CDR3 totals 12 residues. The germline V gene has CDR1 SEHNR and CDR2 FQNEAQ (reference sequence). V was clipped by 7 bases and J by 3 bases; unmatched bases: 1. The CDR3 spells CASTDRGYEQYF. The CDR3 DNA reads TGTGCCAGCACGGACAGGGGCTACGAGCAGTACTTC.

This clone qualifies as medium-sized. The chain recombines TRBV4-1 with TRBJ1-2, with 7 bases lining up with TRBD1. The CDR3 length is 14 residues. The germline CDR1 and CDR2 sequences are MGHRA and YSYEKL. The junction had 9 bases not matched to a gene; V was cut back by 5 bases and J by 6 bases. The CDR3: CASSSLEGANGYTF. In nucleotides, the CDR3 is TGCGCCAGCAGCTCCCTGGAGGGGGCGAATGGCTACACCTTC.

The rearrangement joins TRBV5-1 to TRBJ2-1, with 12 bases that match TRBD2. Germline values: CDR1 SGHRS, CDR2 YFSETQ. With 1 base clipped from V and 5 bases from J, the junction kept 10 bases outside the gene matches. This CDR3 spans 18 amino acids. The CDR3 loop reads CASSLLTSGSWAHNEQFF. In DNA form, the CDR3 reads TGCGCCAGCAGCTTGCTGACTAGCGGGAGTTGGGCCCACAATGAGCAGTTCTTC.

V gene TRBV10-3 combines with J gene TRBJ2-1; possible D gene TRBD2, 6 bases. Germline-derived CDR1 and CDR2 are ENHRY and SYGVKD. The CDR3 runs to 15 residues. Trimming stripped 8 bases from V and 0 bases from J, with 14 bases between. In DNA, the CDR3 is TGTGCCATCCGACGGGACTCAAGCTCCTACAATGAGCAGTTCTTC. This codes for CAIRRDSSSYNEQFF.

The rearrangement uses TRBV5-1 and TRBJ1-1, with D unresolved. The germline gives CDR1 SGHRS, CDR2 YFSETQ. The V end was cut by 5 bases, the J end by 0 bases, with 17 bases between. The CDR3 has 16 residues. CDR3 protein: CASSNIVGRLNTEAFF. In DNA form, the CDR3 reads TGCGCCAGCAGTAACATCGTAGGCAGATTGAACACTGAAGCTTTCTTT.

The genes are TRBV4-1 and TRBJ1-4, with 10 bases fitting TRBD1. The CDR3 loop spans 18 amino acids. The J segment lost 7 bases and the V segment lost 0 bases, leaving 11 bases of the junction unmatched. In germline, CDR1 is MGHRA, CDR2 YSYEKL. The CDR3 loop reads CASSQEFPRDRGTEKLFF. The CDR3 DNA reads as TGCGCCAGCAGCCAAGAGTTCCCCCGGGACAGGGGTACTGAAAAACTGTTTTTT.

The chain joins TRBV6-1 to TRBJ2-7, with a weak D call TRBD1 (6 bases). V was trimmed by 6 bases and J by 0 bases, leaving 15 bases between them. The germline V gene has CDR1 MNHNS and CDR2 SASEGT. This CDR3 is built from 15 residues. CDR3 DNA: TGTGCCAGCAGGTCCCCGCAGGGGAGCTCCTACGAGCAGTACTTC. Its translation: CASRSPQGSSYEQYF.

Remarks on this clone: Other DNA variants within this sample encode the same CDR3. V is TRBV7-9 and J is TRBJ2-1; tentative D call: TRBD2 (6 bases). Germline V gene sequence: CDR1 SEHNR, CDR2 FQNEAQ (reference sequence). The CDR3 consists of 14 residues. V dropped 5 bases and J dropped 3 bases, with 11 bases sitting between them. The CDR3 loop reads CASSLAGSYNEQFF. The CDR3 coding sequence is TGTGCCAGCAGCCTCGCGGGAAGCTACAATGAGCAGTTCTTC.

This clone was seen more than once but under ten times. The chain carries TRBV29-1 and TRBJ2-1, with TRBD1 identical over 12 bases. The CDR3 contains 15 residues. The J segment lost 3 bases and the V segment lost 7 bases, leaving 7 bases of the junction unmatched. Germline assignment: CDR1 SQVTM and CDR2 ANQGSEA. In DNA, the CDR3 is TGCAGCGCCTCGGGACAGGGGGCTGACTACAATGAGCAGTTCTTC. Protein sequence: CSASGQGADYNEQFF.

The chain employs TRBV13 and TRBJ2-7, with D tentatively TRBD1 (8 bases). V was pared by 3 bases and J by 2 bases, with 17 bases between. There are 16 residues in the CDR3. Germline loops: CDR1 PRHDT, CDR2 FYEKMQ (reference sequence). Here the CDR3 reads CASSLWEGQEAYEQYF. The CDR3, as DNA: TGTGCCAGCAGCTTGTGGGAGGGACAGGAAGCCTACGAGCAGTACTTC.